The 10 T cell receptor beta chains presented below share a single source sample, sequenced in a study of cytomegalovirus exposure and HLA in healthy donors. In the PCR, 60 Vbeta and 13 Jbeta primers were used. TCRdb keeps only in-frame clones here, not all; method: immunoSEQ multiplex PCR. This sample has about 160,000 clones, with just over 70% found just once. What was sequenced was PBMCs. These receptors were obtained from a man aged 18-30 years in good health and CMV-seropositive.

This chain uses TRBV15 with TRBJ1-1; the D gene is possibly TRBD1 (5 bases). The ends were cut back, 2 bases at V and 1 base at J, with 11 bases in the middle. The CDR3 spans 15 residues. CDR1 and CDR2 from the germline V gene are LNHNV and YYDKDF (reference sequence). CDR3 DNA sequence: TGTGCCACCAGCAGACCAGATAGGGGGAACACTGAAGCTTTCTTT. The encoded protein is CATSRPDRGNTEAFF.

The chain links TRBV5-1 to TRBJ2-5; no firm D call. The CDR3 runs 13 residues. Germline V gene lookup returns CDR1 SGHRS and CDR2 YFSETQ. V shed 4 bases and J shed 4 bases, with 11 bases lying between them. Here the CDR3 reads CASSTYGLETQYF. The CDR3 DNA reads TGCGCCAGCAGCACCTATGGGCTAGAGACCCAGTACTTC.

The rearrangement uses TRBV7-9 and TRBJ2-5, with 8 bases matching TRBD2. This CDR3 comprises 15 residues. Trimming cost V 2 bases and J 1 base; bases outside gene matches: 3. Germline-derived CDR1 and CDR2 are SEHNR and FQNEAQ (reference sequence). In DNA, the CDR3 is TGTGCCAGCAGCTTAAGACGGGAGGGCCAAGAGACCCAGTACTTC. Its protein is CASSLRREGQETQYF.

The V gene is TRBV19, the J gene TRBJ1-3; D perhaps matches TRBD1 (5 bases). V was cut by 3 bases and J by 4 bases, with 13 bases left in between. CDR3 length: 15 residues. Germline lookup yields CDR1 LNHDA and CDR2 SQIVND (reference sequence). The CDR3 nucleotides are TGTGCCAGTAGTATTGGGCAGGGAGGAGGAAACACCATATATTTT. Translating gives CASSIGQGGGNTIYF.

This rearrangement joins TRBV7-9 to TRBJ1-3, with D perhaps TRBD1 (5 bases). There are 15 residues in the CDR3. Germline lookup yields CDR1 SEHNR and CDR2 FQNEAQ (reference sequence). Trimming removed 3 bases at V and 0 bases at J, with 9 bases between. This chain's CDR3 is CASSFIQDSGNTIYF. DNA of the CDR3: TGTGCCAGCAGCTTTATACAGGACTCTGGAAACACCATATATTTT.

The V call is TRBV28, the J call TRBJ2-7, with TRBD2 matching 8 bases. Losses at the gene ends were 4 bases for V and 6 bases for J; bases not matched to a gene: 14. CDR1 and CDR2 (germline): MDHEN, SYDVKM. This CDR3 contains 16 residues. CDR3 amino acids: CASSSPTGGVFGEQYV. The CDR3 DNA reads TGTGCCAGCAGTTCCCCGACGGGGGGGGTCTTTGGCGAGCAGTACGTC.

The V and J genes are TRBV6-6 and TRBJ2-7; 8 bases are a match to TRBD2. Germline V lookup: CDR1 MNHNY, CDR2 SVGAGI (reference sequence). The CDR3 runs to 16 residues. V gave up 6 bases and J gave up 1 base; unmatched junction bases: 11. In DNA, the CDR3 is TGTGCCAGCAGCCCCGGGGGTAGCGGGGTATCCTACGAGCAGTACGTC. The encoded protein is CASSPGGSGVSYEQYV.

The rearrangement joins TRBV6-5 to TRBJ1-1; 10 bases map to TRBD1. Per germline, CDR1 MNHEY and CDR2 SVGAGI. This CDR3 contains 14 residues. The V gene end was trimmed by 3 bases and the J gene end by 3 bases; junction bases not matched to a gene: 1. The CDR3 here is CASSYGTGDTEAFF. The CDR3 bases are TGTGCCAGCAGTTATGGGACAGGGGACACTGAAGCTTTCTTT.

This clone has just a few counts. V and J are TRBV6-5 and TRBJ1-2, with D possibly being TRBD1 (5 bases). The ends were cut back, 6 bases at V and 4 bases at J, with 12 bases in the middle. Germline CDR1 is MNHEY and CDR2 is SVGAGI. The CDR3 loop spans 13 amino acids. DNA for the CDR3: TGTGCCAGCAGCTCTTTCGACAGCTATGGCTACACCTTC. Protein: CASSSFDSYGYTF.

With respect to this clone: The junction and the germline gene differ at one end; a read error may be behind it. This CDR3 reads CASSQDGEAQYF. CDR3 coding DNA: TGCGCCAGCAGCCAAGATGGAGAGGCCCAGTACTTC. V usage is TRBV4-1 and J usage is TRBJ2-5; D remains ambiguous. The CDR3 runs 12 residues. Germline CDR1 and CDR2: MGHRA and YSYEKL.